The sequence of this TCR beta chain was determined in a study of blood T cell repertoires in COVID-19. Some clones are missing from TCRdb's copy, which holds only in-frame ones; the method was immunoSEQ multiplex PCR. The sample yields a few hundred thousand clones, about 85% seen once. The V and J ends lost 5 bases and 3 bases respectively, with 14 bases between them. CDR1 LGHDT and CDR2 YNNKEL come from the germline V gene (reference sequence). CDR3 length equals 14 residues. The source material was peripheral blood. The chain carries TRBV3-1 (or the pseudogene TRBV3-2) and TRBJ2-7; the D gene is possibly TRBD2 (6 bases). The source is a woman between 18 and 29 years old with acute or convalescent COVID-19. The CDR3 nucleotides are TGTGCCAGCAGCTCAAAGGAGGGCGGCTACGAGCAGTACTTC. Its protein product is CASSSKEGGYEQYF.